This T cell receptor beta chain was sequenced for a study of chemoradiotherapy in HPV16-positive cancers. Points from the study as a whole: HPV-responsive T-cell expansion during chemoradiotherapy was linked to improved recurrence-free survival in HPV16-positive patients. Candidate HPV-specific clones and E7-related TCR motifs grew in tumor during treatment.

This clone was observed a few times. Its antigen is unknown. The V end was cut by 7 bases, the J end by 6 bases, with 19 bases between. Germline assignment: CDR1 LNHDA and CDR2 SQIVND (reference sequence). This CDR3 is 16 amino acids long. TCRdb keeps only in-frame clones here, not all; method: immunoSEQ multiplex PCR. This table has 3,200 or so clones, over 75% appearing once. The sequence was collected from a human donor with HPV-associated anogenital cancer. V usage is TRBV19 and J usage is TRBJ1-6, with no clear D. The sample consisted of tumor tissue, taken from a patient who underwent chemoradiotherapy. CDR3 coding DNA: TGTGCCAGTAAAAACGAACCCGAAGTCTTTAATTCACCCCTCCACTTT. Translated, it gives CASKNEPEVFNSPLHF.